These 12 T cell receptor beta chains were all obtained from the same sample, sequenced in a study of T cell changes during pregnancy in multiple sclerosis. Clones were sequenced by immunoSEQ multiplex PCR, and TCRdb holds only the in-frame ones, with some missing. The repertoire holds 100,000 or so clones, with just over 90% as singletons. The sample in question was peripheral blood, obtained in the second trimester of pregnancy. The source of these receptors is a female donor in good health, enrolled as a control in a pregnancy study.

For the CDR3, the DNA is TGTGCCAGCAGCTTAGCGCTAGGGACAGGGCGGCACACTGAAGCTTTCTTT. Protein product: CASSLALGTGRHTEAFF. This chain connects TRBV7-2 to TRBJ1-1, with 9 bases identical to TRBD1. CDR1 and CDR2 from the germline V gene are SGHTA and FQGNSA. The CDR3 is 17 amino acids. The V gene end was trimmed by 0 bases and the J gene end by 3 bases; junction bases not matched to a gene: 8.

The rearrangement links TRBV19 to TRBJ1-2, with TRBD1 matching over 7 bases. Germline lookup yields CDR1 LNHDA and CDR2 SQIVND (reference sequence). V lost 5 bases to trimming and J lost 3 bases; unmatched junction nucleotides: 3. The CDR3 extends over 13 amino acids. In nucleotides, the CDR3 is TGTGCCAGTAGTCGCCAGGGGGACTATGGCTACACCTTC. Protein sequence: CASSRQGDYGYTF. The variable domain in full, with the rest retrieved from reference TRBV19 and TRBJ1-2, is DGGITQSPKYLFRKEGQNVTLSCEQNLNHDAMYWYRQDPGQGLRLIYYSQIVNDFQKGDIAEGYSVSREKKESFPLTVTSAQKNPTAFYLCASSRQGDYGYTFGSGTRLTVV.

This clone was counted at least ten times. The chain uses TRBV7-9 and TRBJ2-1; 7 bases fit TRBD1. Germline CDR1 and CDR2: SEHNR and FQNEAQ (reference sequence). J gave up 8 bases and V 5 bases, and 9 bases lay outside the gene matches. The CDR3 spans 14 residues. The CDR3 reads CASSPGTVNDEQFF. CDR3 DNA: TGTGCCAGCAGCCCGGGGACAGTAAATGATGAGCAGTTCTTC.

This clone showed up just once. V usage is TRBV5-4 and J usage is TRBJ2-5, with TRBD2 matching over 10 bases. The CDR3 runs to 15 residues. V lost 5 bases to trimming and J lost 5 bases; unmatched junction nucleotides: 9. Germline lookup yields CDR1 SGHNT and CDR2 YYREEE (reference sequence). The CDR3 reads CASSSSGGSVETQYF. In DNA, the CDR3 is TGTGCCAGCAGTTCTAGCGGGGGATCGGTGGAGACCCAGTACTTC.

This sequence joins TRBV6-5 and TRBJ2-1, with D possibly TRBD2 on 5 matching bases. From germline, CDR1 is MNHEY and CDR2 SVGAGI. Trimming pared 2 bases from V and 4 bases from J, leaving 12 bases between. The CDR3 has 15 amino acids. The CDR3 DNA sequence: TGTGCCAGCAGTTACGCGGAGGCGGGTTACAATGAGCAGTTCTTC. Its protein product is CASSYAEAGYNEQFF.

The chain employs TRBV18 and TRBJ1-2; 8 bases align to TRBD1. CDR3 length: 14 residues. Germline CDR1 and CDR2: KGHSH and LQKENI. The V gene end was trimmed by 4 bases and the J gene end by 4 bases; junction bases not matched to a gene: 5. The CDR3 bases are TGTGCCAGCTCACGATCGACAGGGGTCTATGGCTACACCTTC. It codes for CASSRSTGVYGYTF.

Worth noting for this clone: At one of its ends the junction is not consistent with the germline gene, which may arise from a read error. The V gene is TRBV7-2, the J gene TRBJ2-6; 7 bases align to TRBD1. This CDR3 is 12 amino acids long. CDR1 and CDR2 (germline): SGHTA, FQGNSA. This chain's CDR3 is CASSPSIGTAIF. In nucleotides, the CDR3 is TGTGCCAGCAGCCCCAGTATCGGGACAGCGATTTTC.

V usage is TRBV5-1 and J usage is TRBJ2-1; D remains unclear. CDR3 length: 12 residues. V was cut by 0 bases and J by 10 bases, with 8 bases left in between. CDR1 is SGHRS and CDR2 is YFSETQ in the germline V gene. CDR3 protein: CASSLASQEQFF. As DNA, the CDR3 is TGCGCCAGCAGCTTGGCCTCGCAGGAGCAGTTCTTC.

J is TRBJ2-2 and V is TRBV11-2, with TRBD2 matching over 7 bases. CDR1 is SGHAT, CDR2 FQNNGV, per germline. V lost 4 bases and J lost 1; bases outside the gene matches: 3. The CDR3 is 15 residues long. This CDR3 is CASSSQRENTGELFF. CDR3 in DNA: TGTGCCAGCAGCTCTCAGCGGGAGAACACCGGGGAGCTGTTTTTT.

The chain uses TRBV5-6 and TRBJ1-2; 7 bases align to TRBD1. The CDR3 covers 16 residues. Germline CDR1 SGHDT, CDR2 YYEEEE. Trimming removed 0 bases from V and 3 bases from J; junction bases left unmatched: 8. CDR3 loop: CASSLVSEQGYYGYTF. The CDR3 nucleotides read TGTGCCAGCAGCTTGGTGTCTGAACAGGGGTACTATGGCTACACCTTC.

The chain employs TRBV5-4 and TRBJ1-1, with D hard to call. V dropped 4 bases and J dropped 1 base, with 14 bases sitting between them. From germline, CDR1 is SGHNT and CDR2 YYREEE (reference sequence). The CDR3 runs 15 residues. CDR3 bases: TGTGCCAGCAGCCCTACCCGAAGCCCGAACACTGAAGCTTTCTTT. Amino acids: CASSPTRSPNTEAFF.

This clone has a single count. This sequence joins TRBV9 and TRBJ2-1, with D unresolved. Per germline, CDR1 SGDLS and CDR2 YYNGEE. V gave up 4 bases and J gave up 0 bases, with 14 bases separating them. This CDR3 comprises 16 residues. The CDR3 DNA follows: TGTGCCAGCAGCCGTTTGGGCATCAACTCCTACAATGAGCAGTTCTTC. The encoded protein is CASSRLGINSYNEQFF. Filled out from reference TRBV9 and TRBJ2-1, the complete variable domain reads DSGVTQTPKHLITATGQRVTLRCSPRSGDLSVYWYQQSLDQGLQFLIQYYNGEERAKGNILERFSAQQFPDLHSELNLSSLELGDSALYFCASSRLGINSYNEQFFGPGTRLTVL.